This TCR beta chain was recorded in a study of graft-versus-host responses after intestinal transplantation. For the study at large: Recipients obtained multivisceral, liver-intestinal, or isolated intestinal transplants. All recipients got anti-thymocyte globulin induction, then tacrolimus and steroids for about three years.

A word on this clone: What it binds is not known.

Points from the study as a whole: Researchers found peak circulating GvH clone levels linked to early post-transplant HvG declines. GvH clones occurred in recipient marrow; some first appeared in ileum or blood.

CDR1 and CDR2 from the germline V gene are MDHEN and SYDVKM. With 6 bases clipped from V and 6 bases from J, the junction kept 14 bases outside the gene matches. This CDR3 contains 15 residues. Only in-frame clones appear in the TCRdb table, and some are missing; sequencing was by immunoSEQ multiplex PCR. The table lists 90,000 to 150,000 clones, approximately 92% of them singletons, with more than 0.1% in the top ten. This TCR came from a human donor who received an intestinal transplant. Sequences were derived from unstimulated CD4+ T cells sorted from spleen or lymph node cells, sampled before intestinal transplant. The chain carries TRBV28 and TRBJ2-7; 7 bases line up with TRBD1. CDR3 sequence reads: CASSSLTGKLGEQYF. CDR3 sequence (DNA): TGTGCCAGCAGCTCCTTGACAGGGAAGCTGGGCGAGCAGTACTTC.